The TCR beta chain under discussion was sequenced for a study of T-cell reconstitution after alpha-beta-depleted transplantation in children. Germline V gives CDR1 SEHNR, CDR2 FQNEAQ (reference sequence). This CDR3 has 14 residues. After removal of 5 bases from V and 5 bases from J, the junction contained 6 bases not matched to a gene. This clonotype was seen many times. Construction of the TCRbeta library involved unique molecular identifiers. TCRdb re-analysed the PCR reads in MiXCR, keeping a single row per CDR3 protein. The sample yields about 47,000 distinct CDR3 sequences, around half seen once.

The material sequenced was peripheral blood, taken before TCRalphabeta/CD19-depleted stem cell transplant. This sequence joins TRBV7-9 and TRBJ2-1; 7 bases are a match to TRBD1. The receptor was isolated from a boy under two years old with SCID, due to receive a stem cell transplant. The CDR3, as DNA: TGTGCCAGCAGCCCCCCAGGGGGAGACAATGAGCAGTTCTTC. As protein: CASSPPGGDNEQFF. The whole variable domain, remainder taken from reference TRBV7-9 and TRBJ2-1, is DTGVSQNPRHKITKRGQNVTFRCDPISEHNRLYWYRQTLGQGPEFLTYFQNEAQLEKSRLLSDRFSAERPKGSFSTLEIQRTEQGDSAMYLCASSPPGGDNEQFFGPGTRLTVL.